These 5 T cell receptor beta chains originate from one sample sequenced in a study of cytomegalovirus exposure and HLA in healthy donors. 60 Vbeta and 13 Jbeta primers were used in PCR. Method: immunoSEQ multiplex PCR; TCRdb's copy keeps in-frame clones and lacks some. Of about 180,000 clones listed, around 78% are singletons. Sequences were obtained from PBMCs. The receptors were sampled from a man aged 18 to 30 in good health and CMV-seronegative.

The gene calls are TRBV6-4 and TRBJ2-3; 7 nucleotides line up with TRBD2. This CDR3 spans 16 amino acids. Germline loops: CDR1 MRHNA, CDR2 SNTAGT. V was clipped by 0 bases and J by 2 bases; unmatched bases: 5. CDR3 protein: CASSDSGLAATDTQYF. CDR3 nucleotide sequence: TGTGCCAGCAGTGACTCAGGGCTAGCGGCCACAGATACGCAGTATTTT.

This clone was found once. The chain couples TRBV10-3 to TRBJ2-1, with D possibly matching TRBD2 (6 bases). Trimming shortened V by 6 bases and J by 6 bases, and 18 bases separated the two germline ends. Germline loops: CDR1 ENHRY, CDR2 SYGVKD. The CDR3 has 15 residues. The CDR3 protein is CAIRGTGVAPNEQFF. The CDR3 DNA reads TGTGCCATCAGGGGTACGGGGGTTGCCCCCAATGAGCAGTTCTTC.

The CDR3 bases are TGTGCCAGCAGCACCGGAGGTCGGAACACTGAAGCTTTCTTT. Translated: CASSTGGRNTEAFF. This sequence joins TRBV27 and TRBJ1-1; D is undetermined. Trimming pared 6 bases from V and 1 base from J, leaving 12 bases between. This CDR3 region has 14 residues. The germline CDR1 and CDR2 sequences are MNHEY and SMNVEV (reference sequence).

In this sample, this clone turned up once. The chain employs TRBV5-4 and TRBJ1-1, with D unclear. With 3 bases removed from V and 4 bases from J, the gap between germline ends came to 16 bases. Germline loops: CDR1 SGHNT, CDR2 YYREEE (reference sequence). CDR3 size: 15 residues. In DNA form, the CDR3 reads TGTGCCAGCAGCTCTTCCACGGTAGGGAGCACTGAAGCTTTCTTT. It is translated as CASSSSTVGSTEAFF.

This clone was detected once. An end of the junction differs from the germline gene, which may be a read error. This sequence joins TRBV6-1 and TRBJ2-4; possible D gene TRBD1, 6 bases. Germline loops: CDR1 MNHNS, CDR2 SASEGT. The CDR3 length is 11 residues. CDR3 sequence reads: CASSLPGGPHF. CDR3 in DNA: TGTGCCAGCAGCCTCCCTGGGGGCCCGCACTTC.